These 27 T cell receptor beta chains originate from one sample sequenced in a study of beta chain features in type 1 diabetes. cDNA synthesis used the whole RNA isolate, giving expressed TCRB sequences. Sequencing used immunoSEQ multiplex PCR; TCRdb keeps in-frame clones, though not all of them. The sample yields a few hundred thousand clones, around 10% seen once. The sequenced material came from naive CD4+ T cells from blood. The receptors come from a woman aged 25 to 45 in good health.

The V gene is TRBV29-1, the J gene TRBJ2-3, with D unclear. Germline V gene sequence: CDR1 SQVTM, CDR2 ANQGSEA. V lost 5 bases to trimming and J lost 6 bases, with 15 bases between them. The CDR3 loop spans 13 amino acids. In DNA, the CDR3 is TGCAGCGTTAAGGCGGCGGCTCAGGATACGCAGTATTTT. Encoded protein: CSVKAAAQDTQYF.

This clone showed up just a few times. V is TRBV6-5 and J is TRBJ1-2; D unclear. This CDR3 has 15 amino acids. V was trimmed by 0 bases and J by 4 bases, leaving 12 bases between them. Germline V gives CDR1 MNHEY, CDR2 SVGAGI. For the CDR3, the DNA is TGTGCCAGCAGTTACTCGAGTCTCGGGAGCTATGGCTACACCTTC. Its protein is CASSYSSLGSYGYTF.

The gene calls are TRBV7-6 and TRBJ2-1; no clear D. Germline CDR1 SGHVS, CDR2 FNYEAQ. Trimming took 5 bases from V and 3 from J, leaving 8 bases between them. The CDR3 is 13 amino acids. The CDR3 coding sequence is TGTGCCAGCAGCCCCGCTAGCTACAATGAGCAGTTCTTC. It translates to CASSPASYNEQFF.

This chain uses TRBV6-5 with TRBJ1-5; TRBD1 agrees at 9 bases. The CDR3 has 15 amino acids. J gave up 6 bases and V 5 bases, and 8 bases lay outside the gene matches. Per germline, CDR1 MNHEY and CDR2 SVGAGI. The CDR3: CASSLGQGWGQPQHF. CDR3 in DNA: TGTGCCAGCAGTCTGGGACAGGGTTGGGGTCAGCCCCAGCATTTT.

This chain connects TRBV30 to TRBJ1-1; no firm D call. The length of the CDR3 is 13 residues. Germline CDR1 reads GTSNPN; CDR2 reads SVGIG (reference sequence). Trimming stripped 0 bases from V and 7 bases from J, with 12 bases between. Here the CDR3 DNA reads TGTGCCTGGAGTGTAGTGCCTACCGATGAAGCTTTCTTT. Translation gives CAWSVVPTDEAFF.

This chain connects TRBV5-1 to TRBJ2-7; 10 nucleotides match TRBD2. This CDR3 contains 14 residues. Germline CDR1 is SGHRS and CDR2 is YFSETQ. V lost 2 bases to trimming and J lost 4 bases; unmatched junction nucleotides: 3. The chain's CDR3 is CASSLTGLAYEQYF. CDR3 DNA sequence: TGCGCCAGCAGCTTAACGGGACTAGCGTACGAGCAGTACTTC.

The chain uses TRBV6-1 and TRBJ2-3; 10 positions match TRBD1. Unmatched junction bases numbered 6, after V lost 0 bases and J lost 0 bases. Germline assignment: CDR1 MNHNS and CDR2 SASEGT. CDR3 length: 18 residues. CDR3 region: CASSEAPGQGLSTDTQYF. The CDR3 DNA is TGTGCCAGCAGTGAAGCGCCGGGACAGGGGTTGAGCACAGATACGCAGTATTTT.

V is TRBV4-3 and J is TRBJ2-7, with D maybe TRBD2 (6 bases). This CDR3 spans 14 amino acids. The V end was cut by 0 bases, the J end by 6 bases, with 12 bases between. Germline lookup yields CDR1 LGHNA and CDR2 YSLEER. CDR3 in DNA: TGCGCCAGCAGCCAAGAGGAGGGAGAGAGCGAGCAGTACTTC. It yields the protein CASSQEEGESEQYF.

This clone has a handful of counts. This chain joins TRBV5-1 and TRBJ2-5; no definite D call. Germline V gene sequence: CDR1 SGHRS, CDR2 YFSETQ. V dropped 0 bases and J dropped 5 bases, with 8 bases sitting between them. There are 13 residues in the CDR3. The CDR3 is CASSLGPVETQYF. CDR3 sequence (DNA): TGCGCCAGCAGCTTGGGGCCAGTTGAGACCCAGTACTTC.

This clone was found a few times. The chain has TRBV28 and TRBJ1-2, with 9 nucleotides matching TRBD1. The germline V gene encodes CDR1 MDHEN and CDR2 SYDVKM. The CDR3 runs to 14 residues. Unmatched junction bases numbered 3, after V lost 3 bases and J lost 4 bases. CDR3 sequence reads: CASSFTGGGYGYTF. For the CDR3, the DNA is TGTGCCAGCAGTTTTACAGGGGGCGGCTATGGCTACACCTTC.

The V call is TRBV11-2, the J call TRBJ2-5; maybe TRBD1 (6 bases). With 0 bases removed from V and 3 bases from J, the gap between germline ends came to 23 bases. Per the germline V gene, CDR1 is SGHAT and CDR2 is FQNNGV. The length of the CDR3 is 19 residues. CDR3 DNA: TGTGCCAGCAGCTTAGATGGGGCGGGCTGGCCAGGGGTTGAAGAGACCCAGTACTTC. This codes for CASSLDGAGWPGVEETQYF.

The V gene is TRBV15, the J gene TRBJ2-1, with a possible D match to TRBD1 (6 bases). This CDR3 comprises 12 residues. V was clipped by 9 bases and J by 4 bases, with 10 bases between them. The V gene's germline CDR1 is LNHNV and CDR2 YYDKDF (reference sequence). The CDR3 protein is CATGQGYNEQFF. In DNA, the CDR3 is TGTGCCACTGGTCAGGGGTACAATGAGCAGTTCTTC.

This chain connects TRBV5-1 to TRBJ2-2; perhaps TRBD1 as D (6 bases). This CDR3 has 17 amino acids. V gave up 1 base and J gave up 5 bases, with 18 bases separating them. Germline CDR1 is SGHRS and CDR2 is YFSETQ. The CDR3 loop is CASSLLTGRKGTGELFF. CDR3 nucleotides: TGCGCCAGCAGCTTGCTGACAGGAAGGAAAGGTACCGGGGAGCTGTTTTTT.

The rearrangement links TRBV7-3 to TRBJ2-1; D is possibly TRBD1 (6 bases). CDR1 SGHTA and CDR2 FQGTGA come from the germline V gene. CDR3 length equals 12 residues. V was shortened by 5 bases and J by 8 bases, with 10 bases between the two germline ends. This chain's CDR3 is CASSMSGDEQFF. Here the CDR3 DNA reads TGTGCCAGCAGCATGTCAGGGGATGAGCAGTTCTTC.

This clone appeared a few times. The chain carries TRBV4-2 and TRBJ1-5, with 9 bases aligning to TRBD1. The V segment lost 5 bases and the J segment 3 bases; nucleotides outside the gene matches: 5. This CDR3 comprises 15 residues. Germline CDR1 is LGHNA and CDR2 is YNFKEQ. CDR3 residues: CASSYRDRDNQPQHF. The CDR3 DNA reads as TGTGCCAGCAGCTACCGGGACAGGGACAATCAGCCCCAGCATTTT.

The chain has TRBV7-6 and TRBJ2-1, with TRBD2 matching 12 bases. The CDR3 runs 17 residues. Germline CDR1 reads SGHVS; CDR2 reads FNYEAQ. Trimming took 5 bases from V and 4 from J; bases not matched to a gene: 9. The CDR3 is CASSNLAGGEAYNEQFF. The CDR3 DNA reads TGTGCCAGCAGCAACCTAGCGGGAGGGGAGGCGTACAATGAGCAGTTCTTC.

The chain is built from TRBV27 and TRBJ2-1; a possible D gene is TRBD2 (7 bases). Trimming removed 7 bases from V and 4 bases from J, with 17 bases in between. This CDR3 is built from 15 residues. Looked up from germline, CDR1 is MNHEY and CDR2 is SMNVEV (reference sequence). The CDR3 coding sequence is TGTGCCAGCACCCTAAGGAGGGGGGGTTACAATGAGCAGTTCTTC. Translating gives CASTLRRGGYNEQFF.

V gene TRBV29-1 combines with J gene TRBJ1-1; possibly TRBD1 for D (5 bases). This CDR3 has 13 amino acids. With 7 bases removed from V and 0 bases from J, the gap between germline ends came to 12 bases. Germline V gives CDR1 SQVTM, CDR2 ANQGSEA. This CDR3 reads CSAAGRMNTEAFF. CDR3 DNA: TGCAGCGCAGCGGGACGGATGAACACTGAAGCTTTCTTT. Supplemented by reference TRBV29-1 and TRBJ1-1, the full variable domain reads SAVISQKPSRDICQRGTSLTIQCQVDSQVTMMFWYRQQPGQSLTLIATANQGSEATYESGFVIDKFPISRPNLTFSTLTVSNMSPEDSSIYLCSAAGRMNTEAFFGQGTRLTVV.

This chain joins TRBV11-2 and TRBJ2-7, with 8 bases matching TRBD2. The germline gives CDR1 SGHAT, CDR2 FQNNGV. Trimming removed 0 bases from V and 3 bases from J; junction bases left unmatched: 10. This CDR3 region has 17 residues. CDR3 sequence reads: CASSLDTGGLVNYEQYF. The CDR3 nucleotides are TGTGCCAGCAGCTTAGATACCGGGGGACTAGTCAACTACGAGCAGTACTTC.

J is TRBJ1-4 and V is TRBV28; 7 bases line up with TRBD1. From germline, CDR1 is MDHEN and CDR2 SYDVKM. V was clipped by 5 bases and J by 12 bases; unmatched bases: 9. The CDR3 has 13 amino acids. CDR3 nucleotides: TGTGCCAGCAGTCCAGACAGGGTAACACAACTGTTTTTT. Protein sequence: CASSPDRVTQLFF.

The chain combines TRBV7-3 with TRBJ2-5, with a tentative D call TRBD1 (7 bases). This CDR3 has 16 amino acids. V shed 5 bases and J shed 2 bases, with 18 bases lying between them. Looked up from germline, CDR1 is SGHTA and CDR2 is FQGTGA. CDR3 loop: CASSPMGGQRQETQYF. For the CDR3, the DNA is TGTGCCAGCAGCCCTATGGGGGGACAGAGACAAGAGACCCAGTACTTC. Full variable domain (rest looked up from reference TRBV7-3 and TRBJ2-5): GAGVSQTPSNKVTEKGKYVELRCDPISGHTALYWYRQSLGQGPEFLIYFQGTGAADDSGLPNDRFFAVRPEGSVSTLKIQRTERGDSAVYLCASSPMGGQRQETQYFGPGTRLLVL.

In this sample, this clone turned up a few times. The V and J genes are TRBV19 and TRBJ2-1; D is possibly TRBD2 (6 bases). The CDR3 has 12 amino acids. CDR1 LNHDA and CDR2 SQIVND come from the germline V gene (reference sequence). V lost 9 bases to trimming and J lost 13 bases, with 19 bases between them. This CDR3 is CASHSFGGFQFF. The CDR3 bases are TGTGCCAGCCACTCCTTTGGGGGGTTCCAGTTCTTC.

This chain links TRBV7-9 with TRBJ2-5, with a possible D match to TRBD2 (5 bases). In germline, CDR1 is SEHNR, CDR2 FQNEAQ (reference sequence). The CDR3 extends over 16 amino acids. V dropped 5 bases and J dropped 4 bases, with 20 bases sitting between them. DNA for the CDR3: TGTGCCAGCAGCCCTTTGGGCGAGAGGGATCGAGAGACCCAGTACTTC. Its protein is CASSPLGERDRETQYF.

A few counts support this clone. This chain joins TRBV4-2 and TRBJ2-2, with 7 bases fitting TRBD2. The CDR3 covers 16 residues. V trimming: 2 bases; J trimming: 3 bases; junction bases outside the gene matches: 6. CDR1 LGHNA and CDR2 YNFKEQ come from the germline V gene. The CDR3 coding sequence is TGTGCCAGCAGCCAAAAGCGGGACTCCGACACCGGGGAGCTGTTTTTT. As protein: CASSQKRDSDTGELFF.

This clone was detected ten times or more. J is TRBJ2-3 and V is TRBV29-1; TRBD2 might be the D (5 bases). There are 14 residues in the CDR3. Germline CDR1 is SQVTM and CDR2 is ANQGSEA. Trimming took off 6 bases at V and 1 base at J, with 14 bases between the two ends. The CDR3 region is CSVRSGAGTDTQYF. CDR3 DNA: TGCAGCGTAAGAAGCGGCGCCGGCACAGATACGCAGTATTTT.

This clone was found a few times. The DNA of the CDR3 is TGTGCCAGCAGCCTGTACCGGGACTCGGGCTACACCTTC. This sequence encodes CASSLYRDSGYTF. The V call is TRBV7-2, the J call TRBJ1-2; D perhaps matches TRBD1 (5 bases). Deletions cut 5 bases from V and 8 bases from J, with 15 bases between. In germline, CDR1 is SGHTA, CDR2 FQGNSA. The CDR3 sequence is 13 residues long.

This clone was counted only a few times. V gene TRBV29-1 combines with J gene TRBJ2-7, with D possibly being TRBD1 (6 bases). Trimming removed 4 bases from V and 2 bases from J, with 12 bases in between. The CDR3 sequence is 13 residues long. CDR1 is SQVTM and CDR2 is ANQGSEA in the germline V gene. CDR3 amino acids: CSVVLGAPYEQYF. The CDR3 DNA sequence: TGCAGCGTTGTCCTGGGGGCCCCCTACGAGCAGTACTTC.